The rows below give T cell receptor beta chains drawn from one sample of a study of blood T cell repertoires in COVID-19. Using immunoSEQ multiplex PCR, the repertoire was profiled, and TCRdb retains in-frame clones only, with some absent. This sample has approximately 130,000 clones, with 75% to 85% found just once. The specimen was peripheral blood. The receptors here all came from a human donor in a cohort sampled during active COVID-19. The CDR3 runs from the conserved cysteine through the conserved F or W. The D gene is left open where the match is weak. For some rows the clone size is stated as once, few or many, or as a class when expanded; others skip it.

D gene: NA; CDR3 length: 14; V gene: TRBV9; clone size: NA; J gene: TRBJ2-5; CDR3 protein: CASSVELATKTQYF; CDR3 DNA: TGTGCCAGCAGCGTAGAGTTAGCCACGAAGACCCAGTACTTC
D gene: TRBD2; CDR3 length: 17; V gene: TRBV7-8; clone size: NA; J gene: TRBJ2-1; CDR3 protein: CASSTGVVAGSSNEQFF; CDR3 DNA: TGTGCCAGCAGCACCGGCGTGGTAGCGGGGAGTTCGAATGAGCAGTTCTTC
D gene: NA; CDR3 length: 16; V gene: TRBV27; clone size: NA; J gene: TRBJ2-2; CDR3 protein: CASSRGQPLFTGELFF; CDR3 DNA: TGTGCCAGCAGCCGGGGACAACCCCTCTTCACCGGGGAGCTGTTTTTT
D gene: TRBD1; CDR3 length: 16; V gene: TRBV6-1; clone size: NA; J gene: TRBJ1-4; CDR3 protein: CASSDPGQGVNEKLFF; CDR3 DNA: TGTGCCAGCAGTGACCCTGGACAGGGCGTTAATGAAAAACTGTTTTTT
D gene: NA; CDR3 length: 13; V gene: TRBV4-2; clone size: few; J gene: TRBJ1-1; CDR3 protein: CASSQDLGREAFF; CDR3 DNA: TGTGCCAGCAGCCAAGATCTCGGGAGAGAAGCTTTCTTT
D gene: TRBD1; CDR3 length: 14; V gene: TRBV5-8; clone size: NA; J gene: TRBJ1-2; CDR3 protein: CASSLGQGGYGYTF; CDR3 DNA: TGTGCCAGCAGCCTGGGACAGGGCGGCTATGGCTACACCTTC
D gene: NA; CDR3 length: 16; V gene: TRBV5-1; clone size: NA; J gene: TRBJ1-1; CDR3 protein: CASSSNPTGPNTEAFF; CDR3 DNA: TGCGCCAGCAGCTCCAATCCTACAGGGCCGAACACTGAAGCTTTCTTT
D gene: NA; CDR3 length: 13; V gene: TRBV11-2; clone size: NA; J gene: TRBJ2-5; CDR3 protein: CASSFKGAETQYF; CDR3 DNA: TGTGCCAGCAGCTTCAAGGGAGCGGAGACCCAGTACTTC
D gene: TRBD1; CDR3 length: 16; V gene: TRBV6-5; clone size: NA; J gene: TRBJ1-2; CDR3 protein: CASSSRQGGVNYGYTF; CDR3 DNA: TGTGCCAGCAGTTCACGACAGGGGGGAGTTAACTATGGCTACACCTTC
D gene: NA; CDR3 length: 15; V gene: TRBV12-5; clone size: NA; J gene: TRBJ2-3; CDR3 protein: CASAPGGLITDTQYF; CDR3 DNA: TGTGCTAGTGCCCCCGGCGGTCTGATTACAGATACGCAGTATTTT
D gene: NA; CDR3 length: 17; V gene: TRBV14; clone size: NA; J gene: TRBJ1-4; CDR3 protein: CASSPGHAPATNEKLFF; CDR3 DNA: TGTGCCAGCAGCCCGGGACACGCACCTGCAACTAATGAAAAACTGTTTTTT
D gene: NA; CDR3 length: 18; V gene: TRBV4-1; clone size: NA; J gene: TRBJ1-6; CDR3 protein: CASSQEEIMSSYNSPLHF; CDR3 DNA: TGCGCCAGCAGCCAAGAAGAGATTATGAGCTCCTATAATTCACCCCTCCACTTT
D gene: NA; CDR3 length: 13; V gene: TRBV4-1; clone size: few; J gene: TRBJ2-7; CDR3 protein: CASSQVLGDEQYF; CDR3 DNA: TGCGCCAGCAGCCAGGTTCTAGGGGACGAGCAGTACTTC
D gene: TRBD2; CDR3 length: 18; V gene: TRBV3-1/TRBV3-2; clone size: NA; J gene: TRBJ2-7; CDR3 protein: CASSPGTSGGAPPLEQYF; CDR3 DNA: TGTGCCAGCAGCCCGGGGACTAGCGGGGGGGCCCCCCCCCTCGAGCAGTACTTC
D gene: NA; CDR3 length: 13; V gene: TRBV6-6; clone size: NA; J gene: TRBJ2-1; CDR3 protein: CASSYSGFNEQFF; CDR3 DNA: TGTGCCAGCAGTTACTCTGGCTTCAATGAGCAGTTCTTC
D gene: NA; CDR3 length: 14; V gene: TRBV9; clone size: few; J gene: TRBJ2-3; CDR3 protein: CASSVAGQPDPQYF; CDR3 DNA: TGTGCCAGCAGCGTAGCAGGACAACCGGATCCGCAGTATTTT
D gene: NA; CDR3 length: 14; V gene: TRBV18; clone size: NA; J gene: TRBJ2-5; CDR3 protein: CASSPPFGEETQYF; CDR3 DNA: TGTGCCAGCTCACCACCTTTCGGGGAGGAGACCCAGTACTTC